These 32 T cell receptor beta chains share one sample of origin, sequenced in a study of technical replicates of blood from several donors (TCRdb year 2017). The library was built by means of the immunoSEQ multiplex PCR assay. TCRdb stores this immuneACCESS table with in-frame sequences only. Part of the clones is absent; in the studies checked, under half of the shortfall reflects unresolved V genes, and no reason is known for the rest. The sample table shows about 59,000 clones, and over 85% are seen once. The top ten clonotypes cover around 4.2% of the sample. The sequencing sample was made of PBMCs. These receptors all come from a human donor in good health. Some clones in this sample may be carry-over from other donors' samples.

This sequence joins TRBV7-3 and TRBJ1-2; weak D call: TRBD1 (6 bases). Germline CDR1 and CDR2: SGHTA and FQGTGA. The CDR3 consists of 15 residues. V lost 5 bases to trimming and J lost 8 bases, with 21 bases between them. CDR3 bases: TGTGCCAGCAGCATGGGGGCTGGGGGAAAGTTGGGCTACACCTTC. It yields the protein CASSMGAGGKLGYTF.

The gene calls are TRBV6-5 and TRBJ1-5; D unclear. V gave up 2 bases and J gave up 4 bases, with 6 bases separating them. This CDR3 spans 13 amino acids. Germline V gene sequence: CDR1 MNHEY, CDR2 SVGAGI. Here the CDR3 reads CASSYAVNQPQHF. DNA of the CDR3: TGTGCCAGCAGTTACGCGGTAAATCAGCCCCAGCATTTT.

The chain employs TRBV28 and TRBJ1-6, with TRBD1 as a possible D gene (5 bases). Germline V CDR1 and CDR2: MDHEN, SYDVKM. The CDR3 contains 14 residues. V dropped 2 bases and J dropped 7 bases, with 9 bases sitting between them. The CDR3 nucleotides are TGTGCCAGCAGTTTACTTAACAGGAATTCACCCCTCCACTTT. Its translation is CASSLLNRNSPLHF.

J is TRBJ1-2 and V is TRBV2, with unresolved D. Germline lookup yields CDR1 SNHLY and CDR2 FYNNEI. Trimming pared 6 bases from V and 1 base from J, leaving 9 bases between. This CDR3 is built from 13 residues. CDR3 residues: CASREAFNYGYTF. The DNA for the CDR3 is TGTGCCAGCAGAGAGGCATTTAACTATGGCTACACCTTC. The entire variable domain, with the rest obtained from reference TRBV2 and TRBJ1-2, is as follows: EPEVTQTPSHQVTQMGQEVILRCVPISNHLYFYWYRQILGQKVEFLVSFYNNEISEKSEIFDDQFSVERPDGSNFTLKIRSTKLEDSAMYFCASREAFNYGYTFGSGTRLTVV.

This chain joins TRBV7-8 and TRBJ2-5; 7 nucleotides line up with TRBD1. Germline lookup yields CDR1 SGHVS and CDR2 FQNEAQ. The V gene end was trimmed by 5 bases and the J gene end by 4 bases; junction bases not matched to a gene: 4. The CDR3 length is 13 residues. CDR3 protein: CASSVNRGETQYF. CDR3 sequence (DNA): TGTGCCAGCAGCGTTAACAGGGGAGAGACCCAGTACTTC.

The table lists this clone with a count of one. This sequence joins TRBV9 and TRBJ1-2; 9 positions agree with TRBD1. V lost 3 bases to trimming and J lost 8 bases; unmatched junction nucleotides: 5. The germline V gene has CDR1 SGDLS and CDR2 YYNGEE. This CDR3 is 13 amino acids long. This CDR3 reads CASSGDRVVGYTF. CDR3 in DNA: TGTGCCAGCAGCGGGGACAGGGTCGTCGGCTACACCTTC.

The CDR3 nucleotides are TGCGCCAGCAGCTTGGACACAACCTACGAGCAGTACTTC. Amino acid sequence: CASSLDTTYEQYF. The chain carries TRBV5-1 and TRBJ2-7; D is uncertain. With 0 bases removed from V and 2 bases from J, the gap between germline ends came to 6 bases. This CDR3 has 13 residues. Germline assignment: CDR1 SGHRS and CDR2 YFSETQ.

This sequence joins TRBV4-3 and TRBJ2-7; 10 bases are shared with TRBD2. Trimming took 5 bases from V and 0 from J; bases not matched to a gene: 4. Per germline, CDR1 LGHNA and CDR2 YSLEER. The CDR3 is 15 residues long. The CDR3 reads CASSSRTSGSYEQYF. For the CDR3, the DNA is TGCGCCAGCAGCTCCCGGACTAGCGGCTCCTACGAGCAGTACTTC.

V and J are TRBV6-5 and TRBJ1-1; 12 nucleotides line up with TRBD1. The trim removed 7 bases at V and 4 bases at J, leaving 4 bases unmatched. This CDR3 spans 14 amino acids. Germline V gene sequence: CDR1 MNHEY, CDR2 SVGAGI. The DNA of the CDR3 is TGTGCCAGCACGGGGACAGGGGGCCTCACTGAAGCTTTCTTT. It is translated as CASTGTGGLTEAFF.

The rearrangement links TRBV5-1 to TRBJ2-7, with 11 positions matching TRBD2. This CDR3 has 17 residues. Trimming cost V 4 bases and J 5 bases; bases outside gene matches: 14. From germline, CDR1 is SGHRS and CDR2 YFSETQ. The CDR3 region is CASSGGTSGFWGDEQYF. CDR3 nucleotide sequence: TGCGCCAGCAGCGGCGGGACTAGCGGATTCTGGGGTGACGAGCAGTACTTC.

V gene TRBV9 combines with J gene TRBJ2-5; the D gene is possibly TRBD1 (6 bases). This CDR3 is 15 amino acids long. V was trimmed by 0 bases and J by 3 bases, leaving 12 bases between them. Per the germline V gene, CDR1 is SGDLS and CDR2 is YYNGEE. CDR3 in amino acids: CASSVGGQRKETQYF. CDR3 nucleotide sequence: TGTGCCAGCAGCGTAGGGGGGCAGAGGAAAGAGACCCAGTACTTC.

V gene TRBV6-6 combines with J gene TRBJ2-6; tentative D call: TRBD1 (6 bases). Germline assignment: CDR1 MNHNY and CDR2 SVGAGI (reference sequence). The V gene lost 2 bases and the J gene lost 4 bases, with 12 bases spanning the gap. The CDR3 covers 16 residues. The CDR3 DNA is TGTGCCAGCAGTTACGGGGGCGCTGACGGGGCCAACGTCCTGACTTTC. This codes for CASSYGGADGANVLTF.

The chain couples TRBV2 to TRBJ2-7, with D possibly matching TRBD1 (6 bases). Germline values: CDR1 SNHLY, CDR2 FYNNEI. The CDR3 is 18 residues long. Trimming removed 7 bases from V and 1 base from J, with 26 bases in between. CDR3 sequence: CASIKGGYRLEASYEQYF. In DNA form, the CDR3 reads TGTGCCAGCATTAAAGGGGGTTACAGGTTAGAGGCGTCCTACGAGCAGTACTTC.

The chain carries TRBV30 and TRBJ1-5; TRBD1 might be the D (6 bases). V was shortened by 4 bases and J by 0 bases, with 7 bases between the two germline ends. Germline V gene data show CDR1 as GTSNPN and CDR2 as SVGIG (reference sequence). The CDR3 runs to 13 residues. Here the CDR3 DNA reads TGTGCCTGGAACAGGGATAGCAATCAGCCCCAGCATTTT. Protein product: CAWNRDSNQPQHF.

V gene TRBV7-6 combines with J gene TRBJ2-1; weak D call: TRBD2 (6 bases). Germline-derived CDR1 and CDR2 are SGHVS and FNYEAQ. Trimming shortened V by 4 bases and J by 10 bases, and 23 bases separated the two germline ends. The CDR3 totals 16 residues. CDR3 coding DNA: TGTGCCAGCAGCTCCGGATTGGGGGGAGTCAATCGGGAGCAGTTCTTC. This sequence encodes CASSSGLGGVNREQFF.

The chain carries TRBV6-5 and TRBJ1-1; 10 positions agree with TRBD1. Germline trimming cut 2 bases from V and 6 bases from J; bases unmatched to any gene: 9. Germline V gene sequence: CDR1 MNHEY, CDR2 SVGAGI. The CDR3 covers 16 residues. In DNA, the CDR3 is TGTGCCAGCAGTTACCAGACAGGGGGCTTTAAGGCTGAAGCTTTCTTT. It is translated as CASSYQTGGFKAEAFF.

The CDR3 region has the DNA TGCGCCAGCAGCGCGGACAGGGGGCTTGGTGAGCAGTACTTC. This codes for CASSADRGLGEQYF. The rearrangement joins TRBV5-1 to TRBJ2-7, with TRBD1 matching over 11 bases. The ends lost 4 bases at V and 7 bases at J; junction bases unmatched: 7. The germline V gene encodes CDR1 SGHRS and CDR2 YFSETQ. The CDR3 sequence is 14 residues long.

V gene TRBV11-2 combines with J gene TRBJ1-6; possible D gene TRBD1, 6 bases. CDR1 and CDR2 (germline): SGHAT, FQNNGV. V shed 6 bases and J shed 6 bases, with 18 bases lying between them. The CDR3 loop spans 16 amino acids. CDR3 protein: CASRRPFSGVNSPLHF. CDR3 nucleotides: TGTGCCAGCAGACGACCATTTTCAGGGGTTAATTCACCCCTCCACTTT.

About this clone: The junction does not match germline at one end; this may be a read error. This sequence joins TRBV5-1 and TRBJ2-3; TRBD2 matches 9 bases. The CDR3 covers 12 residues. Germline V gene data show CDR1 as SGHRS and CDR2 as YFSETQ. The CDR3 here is CASSLGTSAYDF. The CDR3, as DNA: TGCGCCAGCAGCTTGGGGACTAGCGCATATGATTTT.

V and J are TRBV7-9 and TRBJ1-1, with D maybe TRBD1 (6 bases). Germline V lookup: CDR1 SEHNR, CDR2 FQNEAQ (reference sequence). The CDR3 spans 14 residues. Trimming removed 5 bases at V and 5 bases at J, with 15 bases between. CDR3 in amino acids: CASSQQGEGTEAFF. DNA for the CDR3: TGTGCCAGCAGCCAACAGGGCGAAGGTACTGAAGCTTTCTTT.

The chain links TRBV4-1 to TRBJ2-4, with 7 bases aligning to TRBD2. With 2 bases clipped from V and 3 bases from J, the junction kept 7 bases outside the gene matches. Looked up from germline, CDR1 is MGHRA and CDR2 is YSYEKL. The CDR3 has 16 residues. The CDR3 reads CASSQPAGDVKNIQYF. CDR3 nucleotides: TGCGCCAGCAGCCAACCGGCGGGGGATGTCAAAAACATTCAGTACTTC.

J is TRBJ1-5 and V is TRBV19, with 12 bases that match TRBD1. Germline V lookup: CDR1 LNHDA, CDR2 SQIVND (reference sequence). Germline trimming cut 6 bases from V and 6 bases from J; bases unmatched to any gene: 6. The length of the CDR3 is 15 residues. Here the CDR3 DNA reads TGTGCCAGTAGAGGGGACAGGGGGCTGAGTCAGCCCCAGCATTTT. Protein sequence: CASRGDRGLSQPQHF.

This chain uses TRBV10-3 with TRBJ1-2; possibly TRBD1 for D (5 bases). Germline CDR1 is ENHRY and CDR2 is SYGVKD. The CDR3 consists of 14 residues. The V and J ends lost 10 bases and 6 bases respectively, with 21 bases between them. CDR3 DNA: TGTGCCACCACGCAATCGACAGATTATAATGGCTACACCTTC. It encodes CATTQSTDYNGYTF.

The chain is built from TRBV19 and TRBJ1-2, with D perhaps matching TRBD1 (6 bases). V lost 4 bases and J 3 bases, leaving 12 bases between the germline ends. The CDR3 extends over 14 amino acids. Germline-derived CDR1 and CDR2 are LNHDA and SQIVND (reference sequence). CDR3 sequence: CASSTTGSDYGYTF. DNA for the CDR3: TGTGCCAGTAGTACAACAGGGTCGGACTATGGCTACACCTTC.

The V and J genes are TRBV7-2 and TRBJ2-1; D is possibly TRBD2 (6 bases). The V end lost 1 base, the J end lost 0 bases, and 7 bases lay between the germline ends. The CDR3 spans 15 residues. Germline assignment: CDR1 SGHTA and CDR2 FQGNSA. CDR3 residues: CASSLVTSSYNEQFF. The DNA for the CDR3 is TGTGCCAGCAGCTTAGTGACTAGCTCCTACAATGAGCAGTTCTTC. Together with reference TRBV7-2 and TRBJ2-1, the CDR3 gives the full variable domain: GAGVSQSPSNKVTEKGKDVELRCDPISGHTALYWYRQSLGQGLEFLIYFQGNSAPDKSGLPSDRFSAERTGGSVSTLTIQRTQQEDSAVYLCASSLVTSSYNEQFFGPGTRLTVL.

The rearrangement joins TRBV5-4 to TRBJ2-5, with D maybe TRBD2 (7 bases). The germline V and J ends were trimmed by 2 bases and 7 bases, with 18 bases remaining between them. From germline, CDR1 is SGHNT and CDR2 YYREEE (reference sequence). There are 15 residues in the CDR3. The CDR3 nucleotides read TGTGCCAGCAGCTTTGGCGGGGGCGTGCGGGGGACCCAGTACTTC. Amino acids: CASSFGGGVRGTQYF.

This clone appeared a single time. CDR3 loop: CASSRSPGLGQPQHF. The CDR3, as DNA: TGTGCCAGCAGCCGGTCGCCAGGGCTCGGTCAGCCCCAGCATTTT. The V call is TRBV7-2, the J call TRBJ1-5; a weak D match, TRBD1 (5 bases). The CDR3 has 15 amino acids. V was pared by 5 bases and J by 6 bases, with 17 bases between. Per germline, CDR1 SGHTA and CDR2 FQGNSA.

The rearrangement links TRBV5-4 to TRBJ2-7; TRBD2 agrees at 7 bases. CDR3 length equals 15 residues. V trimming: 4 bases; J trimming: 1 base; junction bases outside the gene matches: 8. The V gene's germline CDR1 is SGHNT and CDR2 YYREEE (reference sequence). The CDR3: CASSHGGSGSYEQYF. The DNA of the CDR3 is TGTGCCAGCAGCCACGGCGGGAGCGGATCCTACGAGCAGTACTTC.

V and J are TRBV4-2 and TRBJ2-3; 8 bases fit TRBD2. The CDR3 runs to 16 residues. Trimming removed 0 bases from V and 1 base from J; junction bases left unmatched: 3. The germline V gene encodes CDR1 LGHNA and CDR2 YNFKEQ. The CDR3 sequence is CASSQELADRTDTQYF. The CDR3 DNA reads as TGTGCCAGCAGCCAAGAACTAGCGGATCGCACAGATACGCAGTATTTT.

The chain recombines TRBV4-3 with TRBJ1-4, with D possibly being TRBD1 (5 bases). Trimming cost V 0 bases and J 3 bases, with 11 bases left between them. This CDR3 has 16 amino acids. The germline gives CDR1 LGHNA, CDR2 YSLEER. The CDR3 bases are TGCGCCAGCAGCCAAGATTGGGGCTCTTCTAATGAAAAACTGTTTTTT. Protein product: CASSQDWGSSNEKLFF.

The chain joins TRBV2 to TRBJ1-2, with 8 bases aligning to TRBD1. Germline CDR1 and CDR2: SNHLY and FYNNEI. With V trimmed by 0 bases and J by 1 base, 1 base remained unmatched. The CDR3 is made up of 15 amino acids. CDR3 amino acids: CASSEATGGNYGYTF. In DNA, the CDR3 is TGTGCCAGCAGTGAAGCTACAGGGGGTAACTATGGCTACACCTTC.

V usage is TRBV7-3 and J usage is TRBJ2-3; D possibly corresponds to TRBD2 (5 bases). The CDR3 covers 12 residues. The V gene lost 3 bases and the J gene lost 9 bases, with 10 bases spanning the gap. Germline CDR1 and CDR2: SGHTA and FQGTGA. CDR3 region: CASSLDGGTQYF. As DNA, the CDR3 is TGTGCCAGCAGCTTGGACGGAGGAACGCAGTATTTT.